These T cell receptor beta chains were read from a single sample in a study of blood T cell repertoires in COVID-19. The repertoire was sequenced with immunoSEQ multiplex PCR; TCRdb's copy has only in-frame clones and lacks some. The sample contains fewer than 200,000 clones, roughly 84% of which appear only once. Material for sequencing was peripheral blood. These TCRs come from a woman aged 50 to 60 with COVID-19, enrolled during active disease. CDR3s include the opening cysteine and the closing phenylalanine or tryptophan. The D gene is left open where the match is weak. Clone size appears in some rows only: once, few, many, or a class for an expanded clone.

v_gene	abundance	j_gene	d_gene	CDR3nt	CDR3aa
TRBV24-1	-	TRBJ2-1	TRBD2	TGTGCCACCAGTGAACTGACTAGCTCCAATGAGCAGTTCTTC	CATSELTSSNEQFF
TRBV30	-	TRBJ1-4	-	TGTGCCTGCCAACCCGCCACTGCAACTAATGAAAAACTGTTTTTT	CACQPATATNEKLFF
TRBV7-8	-	TRBJ2-5	TRBD2	TGTGCCAGCAGCGCGACTAGCTTGGGGGAGACCCAGTACTTC	CASSATSLGETQYF
TRBV7-2	once	TRBJ2-2	-	TGTGCCAGCAGCTTAGTCGACACCGGGGAGCTGTTTTTT	CASSLVDTGELFF
TRBV4-1	-	TRBJ2-5	-	TGCGCCAGCAGCCAAGTTAATTCTAGGGAGACCCAGTACTTC	CASSQVNSRETQYF
TRBV29-1	few	TRBJ1-4	-	TGCAGCGTTGAACTCGCAGGCGAAAAACTGTTTTTT	CSVELAGEKLFF
TRBV13	-	TRBJ2-1	TRBD2	TGTGCCAGCAGCTTACCGACTAGCGGGGGGGCCTGGGAGCAGTTCTTC	CASSLPTSGGAWEQFF
TRBV19	-	TRBJ2-7	TRBD1	TGTGCCAGTAGTAGACAGGGCGTCGGCTACGAGCAGTACTTC	CASSRQGVGYEQYF
TRBV5-1	-	TRBJ2-3	TRBD1	TGCGCCAGCAGCGAGGACAGGGCAGATACGCAGTATTTT	CASSEDRADTQYF
TRBV3-1/TRBV3-2	once	TRBJ1-6	-	TGTGCCAGCAGCCAAGATTCAGATTCACCCCTCCACTTT	CASSQDSDSPLHF
TRBV7-9	-	TRBJ1-1	TRBD1	TGTGCCAGCAGCTTTCAGGGGGCGTACACTGAAGCTTTCTTT	CASSFQGAYTEAFF
TRBV12-3/TRBV12-4	-	TRBJ2-7	TRBD1	TGTGCCAGCAGGAGACAGGGGGCCATGCAGTACTTC	CASRRQGAMQYF
TRBV28	-	TRBJ1-1	-	TGTGCCAGCATAAGCCACACTGAAGCTTTCTTT	CASISHTEAFF
TRBV18	-	TRBJ2-5	-	TGTGCCAGCTCACCTCAGCAGCGGTACCAAGAGACCCAGTACTTC	CASSPQQRYQETQYF
TRBV2	-	TRBJ2-1	TRBD2	TGTGCCATAGCGGGGGTTTCCTACAATGAGCAGTTCTTC	CAIAGVSYNEQFF
TRBV12-5	once	TRBJ1-2	-	TGTGCTAGTGCCCTCCTTGGGGGGAACTATGGCTACACCTTC	CASALLGGNYGYTF
TRBV6-2/TRBV6-3	few	TRBJ2-1	-	TGTGCCAGCAGTACCCGAAGAGAGCTCTACAATGAGCAGTTCTTC	CASSTRRELYNEQFF
TRBV6-5	few	TRBJ1-4	-	TGTGCCAGCAGTTCCCTGGGCGATGGGGAAAAACTGTTTTTT	CASSSLGDGEKLFF
TRBV6-5	-	TRBJ1-5	TRBD1	TGTGCCAGCAGCCCGACAGGGGAAGGTCAGCCCCAGCATTTT	CASSPTGEGQPQHF
TRBV9	-	TRBJ2-2	TRBD2	TGTGCCAGCAGCGTACTAGCGGGGGGTAACACCGGGGAGCTGTTTTTT	CASSVLAGGNTGELFF
TRBV28	-	TRBJ2-7	-	TGTGCCAGCAGTTCTCATTGGACAGACGCCTACGAGCAGTACTTC	CASSSHWTDAYEQYF
TRBV12-3/TRBV12-4	-	TRBJ2-2	TRBD2	TGTGCCAGCACCTTCGGGGGGGCCGGGGAGCTGTTTTTT	CASTFGGAGELFF
TRBV5-4	once	TRBJ1-2	-	TGTGCCAGCAGCGCCAAGACATCTAACTATGGCTACACCTTC	CASSAKTSNYGYTF
TRBV7-3	-	TRBJ2-1	TRBD2	TGTGCCAGCAGCCCCCGCGGGGGGGAACGCTACAATGAGCAGTTCTTC	CASSPRGGERYNEQFF
TRBV27	-	TRBJ2-7	TRBD1	TGTGCCAGCAGGGAGAGGTCCCAGGGGGCGATCTCCTACGAGCAGTACTTC	CASRERSQGAISYEQYF
TRBV5-4	-	TRBJ2-3	TRBD2	TGTGCCAGCAGCTCGGGACTAGCGGGGGGATACACAGATACGCAGTATTTT	CASSSGLAGGYTDTQYF
TRBV23-1	-	TRBJ1-2	TRBD1	TGCGCCAGCCCTACCTCGGGACCCGTAACATTGTGGGGACAGGGCGTGAACTATGGCTACACCTTC	CASPTSGPVTLWGQGVNYGYTF
TRBV5-1	-	TRBJ1-1	-	TGCGCCAGTCGGGGGGCGGGTACTGAAGCTTTCTTT	CASRGAGTEAFF
TRBV25-1	-	TRBJ1-1	TRBD1	TGTGCCAGCAGTTCGAGGGTCGGACAGGGTCCCACTGAAGCTTTCTTT	CASSSRVGQGPTEAFF
TRBV5-1	-	TRBJ2-1	-	TGCGCCAGCAGCTTGGACCCGCGGGCCTACAATGAGCAGTTCTTC	CASSLDPRAYNEQFF
TRBV4-3	-	TRBJ2-1	TRBD2	TGCGCCAGCAGCCAAGAGGGGGGGAATGAGCAGTTCTTC	CASSQEGGNEQFF
TRBV3-1/TRBV3-2	-	TRBJ1-5	-	TGTGCCAGCAGCCAAGACGGAGGCACTAGCAATCAGCCCCAGCATTTT	CASSQDGGTSNQPQHF
TRBV14	-	TRBJ1-2	-	TGTGCCAGCAGCCAAACTCGGTGGGGGGGCGGCTACACCTTC	CASSQTRWGGGYTF
TRBV9	-	TRBJ1-3	TRBD1	TGTGCCAGCAGCCTCCGGGACAGGGTGGACACCATATATTTT	CASSLRDRVDTIYF
TRBV2	-	TRBJ1-3	-	TGTGCCAGCAGTCTCCCTCTATCAGGAAACACCATATATTTT	CASSLPLSGNTIYF
TRBV12-2	-	TRBJ2-7	-	TGTGCAAGTCGCTTAGCGCGCGGGGGATCCTACGAGCAGTACTTC	CASRLARGGSYEQYF